The T cell receptor (beta chain) under discussion was sequenced for a study of T cell repertoires in cytomegalovirus infection. General study findings and limits: The study found HLA-C-restricted CMV-specific TCR beta clonotypes dominating the ex vivo response.

MiXCR, applied by TCRdb to the reads, yields one record per CDR3 protein. There are some 940,000 distinct CDR3 sequences in the sample; roughly 30% occur only once, and around 15% lies in the top ten. Trimming shortened V by 4 bases and J by 0 bases, and 9 bases separated the two germline ends. In germline, CDR1 is SGHDN, CDR2 FVKESK. CDR3 length equals 15 residues. This clonotype was detected many times. What it binds is unknown. This rearrangement joins TRBV14 to TRBJ1-4; D not certain. This clonotype originated in a human donor in good health (CMV status not recorded). Some clones in this sample may be carry-over from other donors' samples. The sample here was cultured CD8+ T cells from PBMCs, taken from culture after CMV antigen stimulation. CDR3 loop: CASSRYRATNEKLFF. As DNA, the CDR3 is TGTGCCAGCAGCCGTTACAGAGCAACTAATGAAAAACTGTTTTTT.